Given below is one T cell receptor (beta chain) in context. This CDR3 comprises 13 residues. Germline V lookup: CDR1 SGHVS, CDR2 FNYEAQ. V lost 6 bases, J lost 5 bases, and 13 bases lay in between. The data originate from a study of CD8 T cells in Susac syndrome. The RNA input was roughly 0.45 to 1 ug, and it was reverse transcribed with random hexamers. Across 54 Vbeta and 13 Jbeta, immunoSEQ multiplex PCR amplified TCR beta CDR3. TCRdb re-called the immunoSEQ multiplex PCR reads with MiXCR, one entry per CDR3 protein. The sample lists fewer than 350,000 distinct CDR3 sequences; about 91% were seen once. Sequencing of TCR beta was carried out in blood CD8+ and CD4+ T cells.

The sequence was collected from a human donor with multiple sclerosis. Sequenced material: CD4+ T cells from PBMCs. The chain uses TRBV7-6 and TRBJ1-1, with D maybe TRBD1 (6 bases). The CDR3 DNA is TGTGCCAGCAGGAGGGGGGAGGGGACTGAAGCTTTCTTT. This translates into CASRRGEGTEAFF. The full variable domain, completed using reference TRBV7-6 and TRBJ1-1, is GAGVSQSPRYKVTKRGQDVALRCDPISGHVSLYWYRQALGQGPEFLTYFNYEAQQDKSGLPNDRFSAERPEGSISTLTIQRTEQRDSAMYRCASRRGEGTEAFFGQGTRLTVV.